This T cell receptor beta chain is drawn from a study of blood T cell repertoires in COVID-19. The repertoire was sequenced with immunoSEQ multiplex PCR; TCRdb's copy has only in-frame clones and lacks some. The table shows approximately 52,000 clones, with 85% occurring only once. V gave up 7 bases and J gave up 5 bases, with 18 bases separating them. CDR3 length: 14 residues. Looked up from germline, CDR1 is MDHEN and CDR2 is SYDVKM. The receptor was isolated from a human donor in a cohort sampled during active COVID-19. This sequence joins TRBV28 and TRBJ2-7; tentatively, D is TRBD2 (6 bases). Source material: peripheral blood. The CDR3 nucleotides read TGTGCCAGCACTCCACTCGGGGGAGGCCACGAGCAGTACTTC. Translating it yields CASTPLGGGHEQYF.